These T cell receptor beta chains were read from a single sample in a study of blood T cells in healthy people across ages. TCRdb ran MiXCR on the 5' RACE reads and lists one entry per CDR3 protein. The table includes about 840,000 distinct CDR3 sequences, roughly 28% detected once. The sample also formed part of further work on T cells of mothers and their children.

Material: blood. The receptors shown here come from a woman in her forties in good health. CDR3s include the opening cysteine and the closing phenylalanine or tryptophan. A D gene is named only where the DNA matches it firmly. Expanded clones are given a class, and other clones once, few, many or no size at all.

TRBV7-9	-	TRBJ1-1	-	CASSPPSRATEAFF	TGTGCCAGCAGCCCTCCATCCAGGGCCACTGAAGCTTTCTTT
TRBV29-1	TRBD1	TRBJ2-5	many	CSVEEPGQDIGTQYF	TGCAGCGTTGAAGAACCGGGACAGGACATTGGGACCCAGTACTTC
TRBV12-3/TRBV12-4	-	TRBJ1-2	few	CAGTLGGDYTF	TGTGCCGGCACCTTAGGAGGAGACTACACCTTC
TRBV19	TRBD1	TRBJ1-6	once	CASTSRQGQGSPLHF	TGTGCCAGTACCAGCCGACAGGGCCAGGGGTCACCCCTCCACTTT
TRBV7-2	-	TRBJ2-7	-	CASSWSRVVYEQYF	TGTGCCAGCAGCTGGAGCAGGGTCGTCTACGAGCAGTACTTC
TRBV28	-	TRBJ2-7	-	CACSLSTYEQYF	TGTGCCTGCAGTTTATCCACCTACGAGCAGTACTTC
TRBV7-3	TRBD2	TRBJ2-3	-	CASSSATSAAQYF	TGTGCCAGCAGTTCTGCGACTAGCGCGGCGCAGTATTTT
TRBV4-2	-	TRBJ1-2	-	CASSQVNGPGVRDYGYTF	TGTGCCAGCAGCCAAGTCAATGGCCCAGGGGTCAGGGACTATGGCTACACCTTC
TRBV5-1	-	TRBJ2-2	-	CASSLEVTANTGELFF	TGCGCCAGCAGCTTGGAGGTGACAGCGAACACCGGGGAGCTGTTTTTT
TRBV12-3/TRBV12-4	TRBD2	TRBJ2-7	many	CASSLGTSLYEQYF	TGTGCCAGCAGTTTAGGGACTAGCCTCTACGAGCAGTACTTC
TRBV20-1	-	TRBJ2-7	-	CRASKASPEQYF	TGCAGGGCTAGCAAGGCTAGCCCCGAGCAGTACTTC
TRBV28	-	TRBJ1-2	-	CASSLIATANYGYTF	TGTGCCAGCAGTTTAATTGCGACAGCAAACTATGGCTACACCTTC
TRBV6-6	-	TRBJ1-2	few	CASSRDTRGYTF	TGTGCCAGCAGCCGGGACACCCGAGGCTACACCTTC
TRBV28	-	TRBJ2-7	few	CASSQNPHEQYF	TGTGCCAGCAGTCAAAACCCGCACGAGCAGTACTTC
TRBV13	-	TRBJ2-3	-	CASSLTRVTDTQYF	TGTGCCAGCAGCTTGACCAGGGTCACAGATACGCAGTATTTT
TRBV7-2	-	TRBJ2-5	many	CASSSTGLLDGETQYF	TGTGCCAGCAGCTCGACCGGACTTCTGGATGGAGAGACCCAGTACTTC
TRBV20-1	TRBD1	TRBJ2-1	-	CSAPTGGLSYNEQFF	TGCAGTGCTCCAACAGGGGGCTTGTCCTACAATGAGCAGTTCTTC
TRBV18	-	TRBJ1-2	-	CASSPRELNYGYTF	TGTGCCAGCTCACCCAGAGAGCTTAACTATGGCTACACCTTC
TRBV20-1	-	TRBJ1-6	few	CSARDRSSYNSPLHF	TGCAGTGCTAGAGACCGGAGCTCCTATAATTCACCCCTCCACTTT
TRBV20-1	TRBD2	TRBJ2-5	-	CSVRVGDYWRPQYF	TGCAGTGTTAGAGTTGGGGACTATTGGAGGCCCCAGTACTTC
TRBV12-3/TRBV12-4	TRBD2	TRBJ2-1	many	CASSSQRGGYNEQFF	TGTGCCAGCAGTTCCCAGCGGGGGGGCTACAATGAGCAGTTCTTC
TRBV3-1	-	TRBJ1-4	-	CASSQDNRWEGTNEKLFF	TGTGCCAGCAGCCAAGATAACAGGTGGGAAGGCACTAATGAAAAACTGTTTTTT
TRBV12-3/TRBV12-4	-	TRBJ1-2	many	CASSPRGRNYGYTF	TGTGCCAGCAGCCCGAGGGGGAGAAACTATGGCTACACCTTC
TRBV12-3/TRBV12-4	-	TRBJ1-6	many	CASSLTNNSPLHF	TGTGCCAGCAGTTTAACGAATAATTCACCCCTCCACTTT
TRBV29-1	-	TRBJ1-1	-	CSARDGQNTEAFF	TGCAGCGCCCGGGACGGACAGAACACTGAAGCTTTCTTT
TRBV28	-	TRBJ1-2	few	CASSLDGPFYGYTF	TGTGCCAGCAGCTTGGACGGCCCTTTCTATGGCTACACCTTC
TRBV25-1	TRBD1	TRBJ1-4	few	CASSEPPGQGDEKLFF	TGTGCCAGCAGTGAACCCCCGGGACAGGGGGATGAAAAACTGTTTTTT
TRBV20-1	TRBD1	TRBJ1-4	many	CSAHRGEKLFF	TGCAGTGCTCACAGGGGGGAAAAACTGTTTTTT
TRBV18	TRBD1	TRBJ1-2	few	CASSPQGQGSYGYTF	TGTGCCAGCTCACCCCAGGGACAGGGCAGTTATGGCTACACCTTC
TRBV20-1	-	TRBJ1-6	few	CSAREKHSPLHF	TGCAGTGCTAGAGAGAAGCATTCACCCCTCCACTTT
TRBV7-2	-	TRBJ1-2	few	CASSLAGTQEQGYTF	TGTGCCAGCAGCCTCGCCGGGACACAGGAACAAGGCTACACCTTC
TRBV10-3	-	TRBJ2-5	few	CAISGQPGETQYF	TGTGCCATCAGTGGGCAGCCGGGGGAGACCCAGTACTTC
TRBV27	-	TRBJ2-3	-	CASSFVRTDTQYF	TGTGCCAGCAGTTTCGTCAGGACAGATACGCAGTATTTT
TRBV12-3/TRBV12-4	-	TRBJ1-6	-	CASSSLPRGRGPLHF	TGTGCCAGCAGTTCCTTACCCCGGGGACGGGGGCCCCTCCACTTT
TRBV6-6	-	TRBJ2-6	many	CASSTRRSSGANVLTF	TGTGCCAGCAGTACACGACGGAGTTCTGGGGCCAACGTCCTGACTTTC
TRBV20-1	-	TRBJ1-6	-	CSADTGQRGSPLHF	TGCAGTGCTGACACAGGGCAGAGGGGTTCACCCCTCCACTTT
TRBV7-9	TRBD1	TRBJ1-2	-	CASSPRDRGRSGYTF	TGTGCCAGCAGCCCTCGAGACAGGGGGCGATCTGGCTACACCTTC
TRBV29-1	-	TRBJ1-2	-	CSVEDSANYGYTF	TGCAGCGTTGAAGACTCAGCAAACTATGGCTACACCTTC
TRBV7-9	-	TRBJ2-7	-	CASSPDFGYEQYF	TGTGCCAGCAGCCCTGACTTCGGCTACGAGCAGTACTTC
TRBV2	-	TRBJ2-3	-	CASNQLGPGAPDTQYF	TGTGCCAGCAATCAACTAGGTCCGGGAGCCCCAGATACGCAGTATTTT
TRBV28	-	TRBJ1-6	-	CASSVPAGQNSPLHF	TGTGCCAGCAGTGTCCCGGCAGGGCAAAATTCACCCCTCCACTTT
TRBV20-1	-	TRBJ1-4	-	CSANKRTDNEKRFF	TGCAGCGCCAACAAAAGGACAGATAATGAAAAACGGTTTTTT
TRBV7-2	-	TRBJ1-3	-	CASSLAGSWGNTIYF	TGTGCCAGCAGCTTAGCCGGGTCGTGGGGAAACACCATATATTTT
TRBV20-1	TRBD2	TRBJ2-1	few	CSARDPQRGGHEQFF	TGCAGTGCTAGAGATCCCCAGCGGGGGGGTCACGAGCAGTTCTTC
TRBV18	TRBD2	TRBJ2-3	-	CASSPPSGARTDTQYF	TGTGCCAGCTCACCTCCGAGCGGGGCGAGGACAGATACGCAGTATTTT
TRBV28	TRBD1	TRBJ2-7	-	CASVFSPTGPLSYEQYF	TGTGCCAGCGTGTTCAGCCCGACAGGGCCCCTCTCCTACGAGCAGTACTTC
TRBV20-1	-	TRBJ1-4	-	CSARQIRGTGFRKLFF	TGCAGTGCTAGACAGATTAGGGGGACGGGCTTTAGGAAACTGTTTTTT
TRBV5-1	TRBD2	TRBJ2-5	few	CASSLKRLAGFETQYF	TGCGCCAGCAGCTTGAAGAGACTAGCGGGGTTTGAGACCCAGTACTTC
TRBV12-3/TRBV12-4	-	TRBJ1-2	many	CASSRAGGGYTF	TGTGCCAGCAGTCGCGCGGGGGGTGGCTACACCTTC
TRBV6-1	-	TRBJ2-3	many	CASSEGGSPTDTQYF	TGTGCCAGCAGTGAAGGGGGTAGCCCAACAGATACGCAGTATTTT
TRBV7-3	-	TRBJ1-2	few	CASSLSGQSGYTF	TGTGCCAGCAGCTTATCGGGGCAATCCGGCTACACCTTC
TRBV6-2/TRBV6-3	TRBD1	TRBJ1-6	few	CASSSTDRGKSPLHF	TGTGCCAGCAGTTCGACGGACAGGGGGAAATCACCCCTCCACTTT
TRBV7-6	TRBD2	TRBJ2-5	few	CASSLAEAGVQETQYF	TGTGCCAGCAGCTTAGCGGAGGCGGGGGTCCAAGAGACCCAGTACTTC
TRBV13	TRBD2	TRBJ2-4	-	CASSPGLAGTKNIQYF	TGTGCCAGCAGCCCCGGACTAGCGGGTACCAAAAACATTCAGTACTTC
TRBV29-1	-	TRBJ2-6	-	CSVRGGVAGANVLTF	TGCAGCGTCCGAGGAGGGGTAGCTGGGGCCAACGTCCTGACTTTC
TRBV6-5	-	TRBJ2-7	-	CASSWDLSREQYF	TGTGCCAGCAGTTGGGACCTATCCCGCGAGCAGTACTTC
TRBV4-3	TRBD2	TRBJ2-5	few	CASSQDLAPSGGSETQYF	TGCGCCAGCAGCCAAGATCTTGCACCTAGCGGGGGGTCGGAGACCCAGTACTTC
TRBV5-1	TRBD2	TRBJ2-5	many	CASSLSLAGETQYF	TGCGCCAGCAGCTTGTCGCTAGCGGGGGAGACCCAGTACTTC
TRBV5-1	-	TRBJ2-3	many	CASSSGQNTDTQYF	TGTGCCAGCAGTTCAGGACAGAATACAGATACGCAGTATTTT